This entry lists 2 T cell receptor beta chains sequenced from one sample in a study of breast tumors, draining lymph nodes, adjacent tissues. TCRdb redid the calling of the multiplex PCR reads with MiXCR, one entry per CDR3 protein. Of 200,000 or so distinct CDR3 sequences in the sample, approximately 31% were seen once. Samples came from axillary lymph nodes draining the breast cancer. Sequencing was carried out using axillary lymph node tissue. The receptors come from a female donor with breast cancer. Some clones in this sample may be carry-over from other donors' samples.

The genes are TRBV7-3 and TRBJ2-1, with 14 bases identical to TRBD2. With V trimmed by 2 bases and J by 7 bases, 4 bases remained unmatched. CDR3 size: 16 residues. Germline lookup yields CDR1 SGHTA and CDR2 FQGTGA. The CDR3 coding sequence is TGTGCCAGCAGCTTAGCCGGGACTAGCGGGAGAAATGAGCAGTTCTTC. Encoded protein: CASSLAGTSGRNEQFF.

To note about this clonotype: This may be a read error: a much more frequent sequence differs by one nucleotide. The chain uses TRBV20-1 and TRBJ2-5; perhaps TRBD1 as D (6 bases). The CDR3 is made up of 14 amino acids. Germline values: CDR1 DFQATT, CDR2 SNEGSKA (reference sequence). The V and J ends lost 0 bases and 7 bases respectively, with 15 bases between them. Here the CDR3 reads CSAREGAEWATQYF. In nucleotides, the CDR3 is TGCAGTGCTAGAGAGGGGGCTGAGTGGGCGACCCAGTACTTC.